This passage covers 10 T cell receptor beta chains from one sample sequenced in a study of T cell clonotyping in hematopoietic cell transplantation. Generated by immunoSEQ multiplex PCR, the TCRdb table keeps only in-frame clones and is missing some. The sample comprises some 5,100 clones, 94% of which are singletons, and roughly 6.7% rests with the top ten. The input for sequencing was PBMCs, taken 180 days after allogeneic stem cell transplant. The receptors here all came from a male patient in his sixties who had an allogeneic stem cell transplant from a related donor, so the T cells may come from the graft donor. Some clones in this sample may be carry-over from other donors' samples.

The rearrangement joins TRBV7-6 to TRBJ2-7, with D perhaps matching TRBD2 (7 bases). Germline-derived CDR1 and CDR2 are SGHVS and FNYEAQ. V was clipped by 5 bases and J by 3 bases, with 11 bases between them. The CDR3 runs to 13 residues. The CDR3 region has the DNA TGTGCCAGCAGCGAGGGGGGGGACTACGAGCAGTACTTC. Protein product: CASSEGGDYEQYF.

This clone has a single count. The CDR3 here is CAISGGRLAGWETQYF. CDR3 DNA: TGTGCCATCAGTGGAGGGCGACTAGCGGGGTGGGAGACCCAGTACTTC. The chain recombines TRBV10-3 with TRBJ2-5; 11 bases line up with TRBD2. This CDR3 spans 16 amino acids. The ends lost 4 bases at V and 5 bases at J; junction bases unmatched: 9. The germline V gene encodes CDR1 ENHRY and CDR2 SYGVKD.

V usage is TRBV4-3 and J usage is TRBJ1-2; the D is unclear. The length of the CDR3 is 15 residues. Per germline, CDR1 LGHNA and CDR2 YSLEER. Trimming removed 1 base at V and 5 bases at J, with 14 bases between. The CDR3 is CASSQALGRWYGYTF. CDR3 coding DNA: TGCGCCAGCAGCCAAGCCTTGGGCAGGTGGTATGGCTACACCTTC.

This chain joins TRBV7-3 and TRBJ2-7; weak D call: TRBD2 (6 bases). CDR1 and CDR2 (germline): SGHTA, FQGTGA. The CDR3 runs 15 residues. Deletions cut 2 bases from V and 0 bases from J, with 11 bases between. The CDR3 loop reads CASSLRAGPSYEQYF. The CDR3 region has the DNA TGTGCCAGCAGCTTACGGGCGGGGCCCTCCTACGAGCAGTACTTC.

The chain links TRBV30 to TRBJ1-5, with D unresolved. Germline CDR1 and CDR2: GTSNPN and SVGIG (reference sequence). V lost 4 bases and J 4 bases, leaving 11 bases between the germline ends. This CDR3 is 13 amino acids long. CDR3 in DNA: TGTGCCTGGAATTCGGCCGGGAATCAGCCCCAGCATTTT. This codes for CAWNSAGNQPQHF.

In this sample, this clone is large (0.1 to 1%). The chain uses TRBV18 and TRBJ2-7; no reliable D call. Trimming pared 3 bases from V and 6 bases from J, leaving 9 bases between. The CDR3 length is 12 residues. Germline loops: CDR1 KGHSH, CDR2 LQKENI. CDR3 DNA: TGTGCCAGCTCACCCGAAATGGTCGAGCAGTACTTC. It encodes CASSPEMVEQYF. Filled out from reference TRBV18 and TRBJ2-7, the complete variable domain reads NAGVMQNPRHLVRRRGQEARLRCSPMKGHSHVYWYRQLPEEGLKFMVYLQKENIIDESGMPKERFSAEFPKEGPSILRIQQVVRGDSAAYFCASSPEMVEQYFGPGTRLTVT.

The chain carries TRBV18 and TRBJ2-5, with D uncertain. Germline values: CDR1 KGHSH, CDR2 LQKENI. Trimming pared 0 bases from V and 2 bases from J, leaving 7 bases between. There are 14 residues in the CDR3. The CDR3 nucleotides read TGTGCCAGCTCACCACCCCCTTTACAAGAGACCCAGTACTTC. Protein product: CASSPPPLQETQYF.

The rearrangement joins TRBV9 to TRBJ2-6, with D unclear. The V end lost 3 bases, the J end lost 0 bases, and 1 base lay between the germline ends. This CDR3 is 13 amino acids long. CDR1 and CDR2 from the germline V gene are SGDLS and YYNGEE. In DNA, the CDR3 is TGTGCCAGCAGCGCCTCTGGGGCCAACGTCCTGACTTTC. Residues: CASSASGANVLTF.

The gene calls are TRBV9 and TRBJ2-7, with TRBD2 identical over 8 bases. This CDR3 is built from 16 residues. Germline loops: CDR1 SGDLS, CDR2 YYNGEE. J lost 0 bases, V lost 3 bases, and 8 bases had no gene match. The DNA for the CDR3 is TGTGCCAGCAGCGCCGGGGGGGCCTTCTCCTCCTACGAGCAGTACTTC. The encoded protein is CASSAGGAFSSYEQYF.

This rearrangement joins TRBV6-6 to TRBJ1-2; TRBD1 might be the D (6 bases). This CDR3 spans 14 amino acids. Trimming removed 2 bases at V and 2 bases at J, with 9 bases between. Germline loops: CDR1 MNHNY, CDR2 SVGAGI (reference sequence). CDR3 DNA: TGTGCCAGCAGTTACGGCAGGGGCAACTATGGCTACACCTTC. Translated, it gives CASSYGRGNYGYTF.